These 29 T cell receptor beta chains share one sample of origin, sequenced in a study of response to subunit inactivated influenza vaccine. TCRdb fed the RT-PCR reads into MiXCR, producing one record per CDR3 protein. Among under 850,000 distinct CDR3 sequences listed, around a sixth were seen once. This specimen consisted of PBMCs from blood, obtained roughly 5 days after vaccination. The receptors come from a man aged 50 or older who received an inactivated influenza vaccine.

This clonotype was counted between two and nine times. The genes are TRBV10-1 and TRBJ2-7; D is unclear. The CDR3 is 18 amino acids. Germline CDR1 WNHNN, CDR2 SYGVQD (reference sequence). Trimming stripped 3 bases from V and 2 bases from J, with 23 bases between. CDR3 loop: CASSDYVPGNEAAYEQYF. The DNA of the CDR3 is TGCGCCAGCAGTGATTATGTGCCCGGAAACGAGGCTGCCTACGAGCAGTACTTC.

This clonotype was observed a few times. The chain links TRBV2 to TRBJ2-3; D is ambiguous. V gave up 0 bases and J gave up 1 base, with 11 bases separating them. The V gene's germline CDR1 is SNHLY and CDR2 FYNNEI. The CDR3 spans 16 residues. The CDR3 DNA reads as TGTGCCAGCAGTGAAGCGATCCGAAGGGGCACAGATACGCAGTATTTT. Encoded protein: CASSEAIRRGTDTQYF.

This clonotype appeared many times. The CDR3 is CASSSPGSSEQYF. The CDR3 DNA follows: TGTGCCAGCAGTTCGCCAGGGTCTTCCGAGCAGTACTTC. V usage is TRBV6-5 and J usage is TRBJ2-7; a possible D gene is TRBD1 (5 bases). Germline V lookup: CDR1 MNHEY, CDR2 SVGAGI. Trimming took off 4 bases at V and 6 bases at J, with 13 bases between the two ends. This CDR3 comprises 13 residues.

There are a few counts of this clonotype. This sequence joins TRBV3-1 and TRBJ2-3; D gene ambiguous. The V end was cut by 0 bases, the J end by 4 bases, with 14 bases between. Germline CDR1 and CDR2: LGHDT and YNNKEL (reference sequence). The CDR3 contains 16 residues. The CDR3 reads CASSQELRFVPDTQYF. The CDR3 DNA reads TGTGCCAGCAGCCAAGAGTTACGATTTGTCCCAGATACGCAGTATTTT.

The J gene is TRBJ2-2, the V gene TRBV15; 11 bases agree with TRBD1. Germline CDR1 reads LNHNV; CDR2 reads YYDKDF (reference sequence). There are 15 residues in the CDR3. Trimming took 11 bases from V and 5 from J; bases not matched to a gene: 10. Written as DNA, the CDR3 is TGTGCCGTTACGGAGGGGACAGGGGGGACCGGGGAGCTGTTTTTT. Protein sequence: CAVTEGTGGTGELFF.

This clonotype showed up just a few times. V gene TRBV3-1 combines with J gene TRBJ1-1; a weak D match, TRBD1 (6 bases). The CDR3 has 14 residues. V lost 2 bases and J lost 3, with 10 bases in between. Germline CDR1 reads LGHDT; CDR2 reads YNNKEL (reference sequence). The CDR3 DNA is TGTGCCAGCAGCCAACAGGGGCTGGACACTGAAGCTTTCTTT. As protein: CASSQQGLDTEAFF.

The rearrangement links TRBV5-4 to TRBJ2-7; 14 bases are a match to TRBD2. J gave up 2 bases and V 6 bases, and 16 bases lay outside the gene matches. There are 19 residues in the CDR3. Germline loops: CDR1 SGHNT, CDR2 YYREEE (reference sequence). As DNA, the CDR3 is TGTGCCAGCATCTTTCTCCGACTAGCGGGAGGGCCAGTTGCCTACGAGCAGTACTTC. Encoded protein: CASIFLRLAGGPVAYEQYF.

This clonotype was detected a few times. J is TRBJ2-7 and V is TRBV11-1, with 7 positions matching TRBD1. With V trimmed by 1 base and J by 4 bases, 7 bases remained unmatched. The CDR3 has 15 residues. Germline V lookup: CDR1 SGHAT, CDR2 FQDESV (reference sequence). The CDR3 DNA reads TGTGCCAGCAGCTTAGACAGGGGATCGTGGTACGAGCAGTACTTC. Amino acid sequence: CASSLDRGSWYEQYF.

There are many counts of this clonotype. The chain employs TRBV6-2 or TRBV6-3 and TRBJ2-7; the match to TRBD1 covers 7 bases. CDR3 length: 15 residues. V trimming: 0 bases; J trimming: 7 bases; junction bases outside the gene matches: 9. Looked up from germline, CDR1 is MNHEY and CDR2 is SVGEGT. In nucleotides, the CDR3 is TGTGCCAGCAGTTACTCCGAGACAGGGTCATCGGAGCAGTACTTC. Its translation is CASSYSETGSSEQYF.

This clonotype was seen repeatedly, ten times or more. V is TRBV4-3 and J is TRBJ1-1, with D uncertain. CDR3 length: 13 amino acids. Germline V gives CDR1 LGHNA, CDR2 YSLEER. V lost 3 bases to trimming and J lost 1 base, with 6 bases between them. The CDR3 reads CASSHTRNTEAFF. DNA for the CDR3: TGCGCCAGCAGCCACACCAGGAACACTGAAGCTTTCTTT.

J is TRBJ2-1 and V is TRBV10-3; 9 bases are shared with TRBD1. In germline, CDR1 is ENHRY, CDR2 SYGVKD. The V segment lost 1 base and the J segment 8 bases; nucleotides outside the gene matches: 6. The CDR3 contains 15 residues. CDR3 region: CAISEYRTGADEQFF. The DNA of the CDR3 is TGTGCCATCAGTGAGTATCGGACAGGGGCGGATGAGCAGTTCTTC.

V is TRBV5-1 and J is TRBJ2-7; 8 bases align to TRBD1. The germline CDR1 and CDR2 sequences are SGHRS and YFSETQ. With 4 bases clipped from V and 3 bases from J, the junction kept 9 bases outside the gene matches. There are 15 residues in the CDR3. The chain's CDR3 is CASSVGQAPIYEQYF. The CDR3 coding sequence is TGCGCCAGCAGCGTGGGACAGGCCCCCATCTACGAGCAGTACTTC.

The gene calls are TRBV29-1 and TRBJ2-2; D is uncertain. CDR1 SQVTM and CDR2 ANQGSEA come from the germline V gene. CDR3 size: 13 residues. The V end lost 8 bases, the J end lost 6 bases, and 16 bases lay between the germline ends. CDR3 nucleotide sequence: TGCAGCTTCTCCGTTCACCCAGCCGGGGAGCTGTTTTTT. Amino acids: CSFSVHPAGELFF.

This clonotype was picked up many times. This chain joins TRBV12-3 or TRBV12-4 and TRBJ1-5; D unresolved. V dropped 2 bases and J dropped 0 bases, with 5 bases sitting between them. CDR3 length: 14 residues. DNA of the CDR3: TGTGCCAGCAGTTTACGGGTTAGCAATCAGCCCCAGCATTTT. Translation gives CASSLRVSNQPQHF.

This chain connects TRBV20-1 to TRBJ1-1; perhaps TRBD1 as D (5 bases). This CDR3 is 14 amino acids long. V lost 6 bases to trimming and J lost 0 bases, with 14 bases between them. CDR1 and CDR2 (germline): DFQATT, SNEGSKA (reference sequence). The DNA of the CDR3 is TGCAGTGCCAAGTCAGGGCACATGAACACTGAAGCTTTCTTT. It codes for CSAKSGHMNTEAFF.

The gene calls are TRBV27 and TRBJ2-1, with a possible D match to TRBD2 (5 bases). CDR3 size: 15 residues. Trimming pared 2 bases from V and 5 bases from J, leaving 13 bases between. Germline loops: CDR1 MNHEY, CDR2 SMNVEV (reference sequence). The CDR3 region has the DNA TGTGCCAGCAGTTTAGGAGGTATTCGAAACAATGAGCAGTTCTTC. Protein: CASSLGGIRNNEQFF.

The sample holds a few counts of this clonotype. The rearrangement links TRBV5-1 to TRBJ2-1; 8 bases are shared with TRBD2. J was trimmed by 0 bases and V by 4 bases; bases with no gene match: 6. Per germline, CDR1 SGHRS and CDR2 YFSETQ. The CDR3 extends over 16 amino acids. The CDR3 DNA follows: TGCGCCAGCAGCATATTAGCGGGAAGCTCCTACAATGAGCAGTTCTTC. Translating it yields CASSILAGSSYNEQFF.

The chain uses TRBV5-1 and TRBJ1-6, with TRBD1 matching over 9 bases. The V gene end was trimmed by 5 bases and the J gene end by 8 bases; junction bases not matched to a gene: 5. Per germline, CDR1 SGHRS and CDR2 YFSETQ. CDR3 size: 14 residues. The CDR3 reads CASRPDRGYSPLHF. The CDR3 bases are TGCGCCAGCAGACCGGACAGGGGATATTCACCCCTCCACTTT.

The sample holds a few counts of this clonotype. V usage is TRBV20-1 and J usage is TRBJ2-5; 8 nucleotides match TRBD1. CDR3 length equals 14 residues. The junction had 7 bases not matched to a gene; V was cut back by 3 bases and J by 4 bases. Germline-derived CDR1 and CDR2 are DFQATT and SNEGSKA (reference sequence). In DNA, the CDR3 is TGCAGTGCTAGTTTCAGGGGGCGTCGAGAGACCCAGTACTTC. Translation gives CSASFRGRRETQYF.

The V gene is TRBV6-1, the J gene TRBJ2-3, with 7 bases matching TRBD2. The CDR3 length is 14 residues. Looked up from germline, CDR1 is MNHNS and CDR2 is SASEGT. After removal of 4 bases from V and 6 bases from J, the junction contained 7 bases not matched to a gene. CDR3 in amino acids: CASSGAGRWDTQYF. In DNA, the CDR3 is TGTGCCAGCAGTGGAGCGGGAAGATGGGATACGCAGTATTTT.

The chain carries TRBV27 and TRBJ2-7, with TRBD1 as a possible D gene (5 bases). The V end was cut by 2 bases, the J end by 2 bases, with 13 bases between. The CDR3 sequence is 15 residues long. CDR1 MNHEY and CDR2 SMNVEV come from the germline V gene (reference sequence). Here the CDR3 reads CASSLNPQGPYEQYF. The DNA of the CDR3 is TGTGCCAGCAGTTTAAATCCCCAGGGCCCCTACGAGCAGTACTTC.

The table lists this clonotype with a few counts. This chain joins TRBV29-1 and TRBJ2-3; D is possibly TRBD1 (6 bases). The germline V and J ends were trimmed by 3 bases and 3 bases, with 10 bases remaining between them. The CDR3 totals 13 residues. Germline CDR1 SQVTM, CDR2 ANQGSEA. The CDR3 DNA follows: TGCAGCGTTGACTTTCAGGGGACAGATACGCAGTATTTT. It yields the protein CSVDFQGTDTQYF.

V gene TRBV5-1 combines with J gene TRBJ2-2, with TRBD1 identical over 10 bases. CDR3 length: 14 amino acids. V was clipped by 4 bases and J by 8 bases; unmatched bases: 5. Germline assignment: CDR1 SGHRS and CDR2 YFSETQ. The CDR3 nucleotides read TGCGCCAGCAGCGGGACAGGGGATGTAGGGGAGCTGTTTTTT. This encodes CASSGTGDVGELFF.

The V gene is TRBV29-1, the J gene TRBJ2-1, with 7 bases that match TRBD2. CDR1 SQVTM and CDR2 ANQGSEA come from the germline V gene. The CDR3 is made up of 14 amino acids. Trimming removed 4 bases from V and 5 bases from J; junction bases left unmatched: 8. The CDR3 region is CSVASGLTNNEQFF. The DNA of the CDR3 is TGCAGCGTTGCGTCGGGACTAACAAACAATGAGCAGTTCTTC.

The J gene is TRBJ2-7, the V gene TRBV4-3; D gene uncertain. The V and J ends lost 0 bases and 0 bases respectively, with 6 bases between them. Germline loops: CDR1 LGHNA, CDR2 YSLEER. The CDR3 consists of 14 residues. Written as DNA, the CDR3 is TGCGCCAGCAGCCAAGAGCTTGGCTCCTACGAGCAGTACTTC. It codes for CASSQELGSYEQYF.

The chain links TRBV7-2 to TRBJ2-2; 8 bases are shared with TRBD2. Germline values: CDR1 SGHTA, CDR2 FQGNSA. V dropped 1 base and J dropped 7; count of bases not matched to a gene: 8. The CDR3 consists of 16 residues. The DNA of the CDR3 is TGTGCCAGCAGCTTAGGGACGGGGGGGCAAGTCGGGGAGCTGTTTTTT. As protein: CASSLGTGGQVGELFF.

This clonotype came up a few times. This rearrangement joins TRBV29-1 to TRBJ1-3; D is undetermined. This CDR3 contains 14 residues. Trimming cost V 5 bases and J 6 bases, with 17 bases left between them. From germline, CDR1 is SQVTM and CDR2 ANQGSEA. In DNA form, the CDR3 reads TGCAGCGTTAGGACCGAGGGAACCCCAAACACCATATATTTT. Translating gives CSVRTEGTPNTIYF.

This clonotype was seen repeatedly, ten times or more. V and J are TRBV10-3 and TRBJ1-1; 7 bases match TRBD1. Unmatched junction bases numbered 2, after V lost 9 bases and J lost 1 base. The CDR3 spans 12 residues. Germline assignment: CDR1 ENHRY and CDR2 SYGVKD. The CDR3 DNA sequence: TGTGCCATTAGGACAGGGAACACTGAAGCTTTCTTT. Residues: CAIRTGNTEAFF.

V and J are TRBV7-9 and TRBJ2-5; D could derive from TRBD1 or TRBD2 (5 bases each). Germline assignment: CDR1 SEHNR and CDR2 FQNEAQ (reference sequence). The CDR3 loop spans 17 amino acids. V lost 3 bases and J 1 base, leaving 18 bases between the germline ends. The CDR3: CASSFSPKADIQETQYF. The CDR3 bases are TGTGCCAGCAGCTTCTCCCCAAAAGCGGACATCCAAGAGACCCAGTACTTC.